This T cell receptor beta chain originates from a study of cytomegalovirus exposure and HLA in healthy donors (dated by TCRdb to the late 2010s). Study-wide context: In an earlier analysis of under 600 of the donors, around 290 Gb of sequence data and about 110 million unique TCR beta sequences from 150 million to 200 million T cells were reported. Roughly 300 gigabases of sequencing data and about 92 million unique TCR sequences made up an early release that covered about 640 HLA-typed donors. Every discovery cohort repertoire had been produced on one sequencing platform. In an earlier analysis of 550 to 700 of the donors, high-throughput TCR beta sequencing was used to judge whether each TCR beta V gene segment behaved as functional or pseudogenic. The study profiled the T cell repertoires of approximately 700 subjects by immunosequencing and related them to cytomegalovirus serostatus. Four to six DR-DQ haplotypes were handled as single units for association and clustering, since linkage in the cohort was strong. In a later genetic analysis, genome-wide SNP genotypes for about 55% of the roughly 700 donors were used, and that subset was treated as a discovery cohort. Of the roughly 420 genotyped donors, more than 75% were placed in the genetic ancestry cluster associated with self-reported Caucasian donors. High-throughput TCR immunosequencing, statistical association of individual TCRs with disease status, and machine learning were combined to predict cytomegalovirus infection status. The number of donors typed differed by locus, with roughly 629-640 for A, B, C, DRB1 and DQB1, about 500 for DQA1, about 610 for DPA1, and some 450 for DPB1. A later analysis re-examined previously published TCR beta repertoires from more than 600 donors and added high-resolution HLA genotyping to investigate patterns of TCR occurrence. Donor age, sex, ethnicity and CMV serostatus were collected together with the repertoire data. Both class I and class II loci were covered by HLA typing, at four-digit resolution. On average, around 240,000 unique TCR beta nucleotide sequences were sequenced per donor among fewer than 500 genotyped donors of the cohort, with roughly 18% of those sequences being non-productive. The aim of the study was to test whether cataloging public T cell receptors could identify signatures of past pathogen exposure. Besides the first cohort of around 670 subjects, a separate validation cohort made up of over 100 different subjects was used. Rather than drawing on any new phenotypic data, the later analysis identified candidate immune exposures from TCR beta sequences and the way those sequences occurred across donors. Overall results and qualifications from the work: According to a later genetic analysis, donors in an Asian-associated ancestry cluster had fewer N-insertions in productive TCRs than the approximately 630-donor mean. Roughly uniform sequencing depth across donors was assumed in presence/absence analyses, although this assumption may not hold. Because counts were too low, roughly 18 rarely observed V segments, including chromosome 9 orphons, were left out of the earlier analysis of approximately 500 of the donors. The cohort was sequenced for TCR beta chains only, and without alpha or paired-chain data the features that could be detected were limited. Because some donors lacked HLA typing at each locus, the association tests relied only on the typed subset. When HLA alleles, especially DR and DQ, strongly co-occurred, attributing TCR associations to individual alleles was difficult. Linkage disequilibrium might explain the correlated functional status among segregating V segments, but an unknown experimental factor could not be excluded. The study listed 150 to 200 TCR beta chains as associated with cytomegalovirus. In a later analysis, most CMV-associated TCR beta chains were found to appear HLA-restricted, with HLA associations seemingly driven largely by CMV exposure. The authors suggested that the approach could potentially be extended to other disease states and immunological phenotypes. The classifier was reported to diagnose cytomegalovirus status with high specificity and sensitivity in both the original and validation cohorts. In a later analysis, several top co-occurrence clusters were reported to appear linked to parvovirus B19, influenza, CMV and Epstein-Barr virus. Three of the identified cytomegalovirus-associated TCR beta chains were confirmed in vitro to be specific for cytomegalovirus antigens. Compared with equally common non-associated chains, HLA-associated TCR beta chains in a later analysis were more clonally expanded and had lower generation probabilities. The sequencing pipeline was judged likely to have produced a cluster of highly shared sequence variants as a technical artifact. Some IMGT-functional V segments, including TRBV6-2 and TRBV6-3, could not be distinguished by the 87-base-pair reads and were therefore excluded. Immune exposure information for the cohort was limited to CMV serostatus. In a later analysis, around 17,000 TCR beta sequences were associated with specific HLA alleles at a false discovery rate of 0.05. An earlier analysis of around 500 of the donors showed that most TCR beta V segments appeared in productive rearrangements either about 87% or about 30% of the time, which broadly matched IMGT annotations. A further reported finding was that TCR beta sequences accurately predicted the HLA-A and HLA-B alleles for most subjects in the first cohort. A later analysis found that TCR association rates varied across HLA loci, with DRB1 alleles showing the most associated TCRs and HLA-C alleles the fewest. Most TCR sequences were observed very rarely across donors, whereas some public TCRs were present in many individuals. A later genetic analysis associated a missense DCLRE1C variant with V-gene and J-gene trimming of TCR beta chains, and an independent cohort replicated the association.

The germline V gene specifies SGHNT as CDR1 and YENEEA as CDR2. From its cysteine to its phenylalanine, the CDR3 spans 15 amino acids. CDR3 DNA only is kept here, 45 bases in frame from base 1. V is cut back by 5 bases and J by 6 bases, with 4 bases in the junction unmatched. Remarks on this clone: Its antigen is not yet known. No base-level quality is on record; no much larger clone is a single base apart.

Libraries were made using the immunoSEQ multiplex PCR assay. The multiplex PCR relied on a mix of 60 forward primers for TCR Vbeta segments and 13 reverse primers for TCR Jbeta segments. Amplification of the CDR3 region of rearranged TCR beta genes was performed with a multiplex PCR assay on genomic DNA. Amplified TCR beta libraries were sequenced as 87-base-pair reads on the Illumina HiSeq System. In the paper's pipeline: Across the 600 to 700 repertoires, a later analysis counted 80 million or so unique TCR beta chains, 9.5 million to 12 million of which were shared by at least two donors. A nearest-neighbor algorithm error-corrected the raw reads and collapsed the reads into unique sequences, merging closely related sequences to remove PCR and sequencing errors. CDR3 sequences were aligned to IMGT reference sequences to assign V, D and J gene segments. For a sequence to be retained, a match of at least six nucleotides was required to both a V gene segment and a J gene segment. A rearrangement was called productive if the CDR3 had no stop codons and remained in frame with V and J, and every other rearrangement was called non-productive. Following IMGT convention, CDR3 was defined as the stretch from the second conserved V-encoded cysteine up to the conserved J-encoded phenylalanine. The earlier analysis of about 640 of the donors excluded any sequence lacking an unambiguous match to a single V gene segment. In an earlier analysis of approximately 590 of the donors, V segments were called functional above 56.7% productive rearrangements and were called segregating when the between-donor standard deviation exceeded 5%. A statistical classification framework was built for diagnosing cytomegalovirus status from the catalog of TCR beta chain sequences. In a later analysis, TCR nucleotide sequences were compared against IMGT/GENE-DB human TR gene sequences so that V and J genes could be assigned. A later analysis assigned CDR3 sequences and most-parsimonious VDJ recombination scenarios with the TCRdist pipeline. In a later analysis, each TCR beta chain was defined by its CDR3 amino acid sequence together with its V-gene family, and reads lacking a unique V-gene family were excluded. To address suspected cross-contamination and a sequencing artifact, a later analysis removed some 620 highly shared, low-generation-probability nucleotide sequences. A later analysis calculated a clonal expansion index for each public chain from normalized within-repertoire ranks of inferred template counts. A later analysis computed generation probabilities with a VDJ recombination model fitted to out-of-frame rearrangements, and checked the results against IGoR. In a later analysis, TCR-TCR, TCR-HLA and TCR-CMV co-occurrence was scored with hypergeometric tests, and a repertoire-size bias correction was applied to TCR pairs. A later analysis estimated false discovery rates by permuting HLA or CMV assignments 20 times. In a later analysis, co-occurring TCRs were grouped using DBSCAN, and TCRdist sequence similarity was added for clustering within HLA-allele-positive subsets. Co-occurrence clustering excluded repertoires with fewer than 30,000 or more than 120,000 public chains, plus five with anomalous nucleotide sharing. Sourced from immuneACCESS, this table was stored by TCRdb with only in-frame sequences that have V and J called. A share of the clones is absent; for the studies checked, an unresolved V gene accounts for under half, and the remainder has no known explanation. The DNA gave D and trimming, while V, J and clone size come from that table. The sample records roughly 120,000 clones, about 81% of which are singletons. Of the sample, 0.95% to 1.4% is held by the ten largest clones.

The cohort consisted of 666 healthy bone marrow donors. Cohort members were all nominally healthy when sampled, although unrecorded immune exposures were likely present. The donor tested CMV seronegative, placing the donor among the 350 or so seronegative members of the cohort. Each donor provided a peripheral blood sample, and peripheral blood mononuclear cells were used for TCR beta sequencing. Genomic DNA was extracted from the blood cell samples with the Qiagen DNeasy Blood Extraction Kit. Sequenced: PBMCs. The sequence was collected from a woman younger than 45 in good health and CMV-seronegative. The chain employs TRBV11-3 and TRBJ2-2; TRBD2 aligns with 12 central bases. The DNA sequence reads TGTGCCAGCAGCCGCTCTAGCGGGAGGGCCGGGGAGCTGTTTTTT. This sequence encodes CASSRSSGRAGELFF.